The clone carrying this TCR beta chain has a handful of counts. Its antigen remains unknown. Reverse transcription of all isolated RNA meant that expressed TCRB transcripts were sequenced. Here immunoSEQ multiplex PCR was the method, and the copy in TCRdb shows in-frame clones only, minus some. This table holds about half a million clones, around 10% found once. These data originate in a study of beta chain features in type 1 diabetes. Study findings and constraints: PCR might show a preference for shorter templates, equally across patients and controls. Among all four CD4+ subsets, Type 1 diabetes patients had TCRB CDR3s that were moderately but significantly shorter.

A single heparinised blood sample, averaging approximately 110 mL, was obtained per donor. The germline CDR1 and CDR2 sequences are SGHTA and FQGNSA. Trimming cost V 5 bases and J 6 bases, with 14 bases left between them. The CDR3 has 14 residues. This chain joins TRBV7-2 and TRBJ2-1; D not certain. The receptor's source is a woman in her late teens or twenties in good health. Sample: naive CD4+ T cells from blood. This chain's CDR3 is CASSPAFRPNEQFF. In DNA, the CDR3 is TGTGCCAGCAGCCCCGCCTTTCGTCCCAATGAGCAGTTCTTC.